This TCR beta chain was identified during a study of metastatic and nonmetastatic thyroid tumors. This clone has at least ten counts. Its specificity is unknown. Germline V lookup: CDR1 KGHDR, CDR2 SFDVKD. V was trimmed by 2 bases and J by 2 bases, leaving 23 bases between them. CDR3 size: 20 residues. The entire patient cohort was treatment-naive prior to thyroid surgery. As processed by the authors: It was from CDR3 differences across clinicopathological groups that a distant-metastasis classifier for papillary thyroid cancer was built. TCRdb re-analyzed the PCR reads using MiXCR. The V and J calls come from TCRdb's annotation, not from the publication. Counted here are about 92,000 clones, 15% occurring once; the ten biggest clones make up about 3.6%. General study results and limits: TCR beta diversity was reportedly significantly higher in malignant thyroid tumors than benign nodules, in blood and tumor.

The genes are TRBV24-1 and TRBJ2-2, with a tentative D call TRBD1 (5 bases). The sequenced sample consisted of blood. This sequence was found in a female donor with papillary thyroid cancer or a benign thyroid nodule (not recorded which). Some clones in this sample may be carry-over from other donors' samples. CDR3 bases: TGTGCCACCAGTGATTCATCAGTCGCAGGGTATATACCCAACACCGGGGAGCTGTTTTTT. It codes for CATSDSSVAGYIPNTGELFF.